This T cell receptor (beta chain) came from a study of cytomegalovirus exposure and HLA in healthy donors. With V trimmed by 5 bases and J by 4 bases, 4 bases remained unmatched. Germline values: CDR1 SEHNR, CDR2 FQNEAQ (reference sequence). The CDR3 is made up of 15 amino acids. Concerning this clone itself: What it binds is not known.

Study-level results: A link between a missense DCLRE1C variant and TCR beta V- and J-gene trimming emerged from a later analysis. The dataset shows that most TCR sequences were rare, while some public TCRs occurred in many donors. Being productive about 87% or about 30% of the time was typical of most TCR beta V segments in an earlier analysis. HLA allele associations emerged for under 20,000 TCR beta sequences in a later analysis, at 0.05 false discovery rate.

The PCR ran on 60 Vbeta and 13 Jbeta primers. The assay was immunoSEQ multiplex PCR, and TCRdb's table has in-frame clones only and misses some. Seen here are approximately 200,000 clones, about four fifths observed once, and the top ten hold approximately 4.8%. The sequencing input was PBMCs. This TCR came from a man in his thirties or forties in good health and CMV-seropositive. The V gene is TRBV7-9, the J gene TRBJ2-5; 13 bases match TRBD2. This CDR3 reads CASSLRLAGGETQYF. The CDR3 DNA sequence: TGTGCCAGCAGCCTCAGACTAGCGGGAGGAGAGACCCAGTACTTC.